The present T cell receptor beta chain was sequenced within a study of CD8+ T cells in alopecia areata. Study-level background: Treated patients were given 5 to 10 mg oral tofacitinib twice daily.

Extracted RNA was reverse transcribed, and the resulting cDNA served as sequencing template. Produced via immunoSEQ multiplex PCR; TCRdb's table is partial and in-frame only. The table records about 150,000 clones, less than 65% of them present only once. Punch biopsies of lesional scalp, plus peripheral blood, were taken from alopecia areata patients. There are 13 residues in the CDR3. Trimming stripped 0 bases from V and 2 bases from J, with 7 bases between. Germline lookup yields CDR1 GTSNPN and CDR2 SVGIG (reference sequence). The gene calls are TRBV30 and TRBJ1-2; the D is unclear. Sample: CD8+ T cells sorted from blood, taken at week 0. This clonotype originated in a human donor with alopecia areata. The CDR3 is CAWSVEQNYGYTF. The CDR3 DNA follows: TGTGCCTGGAGTGTGGAGCAGAACTATGGCTACACCTTC. The full variable domain, its missing parts supplied by reference TRBV30 and TRBJ1-2, is SQTIHQWPATLVQPVGSPLSLECTVEGTSNPNLYWYRQAAGRGLQLLFYSVGIGQISSEVPQNLSASRPQDRQFILSSKKLLLSDSGFYLCAWSVEQNYGYTFGSGTRLTVV.